The entry below gives a single T cell receptor (beta chain) sequence along with its context. The data were obtained in a study of blood T cell repertoires in COVID-19. Study-level background: Italy, Spain and the United States were the sources of the convalescent and acute COVID-19 samples. T cells, B-cell-depleted T cells, or PBMCs provided the cDNA or gDNA that served as material.

V lost 6 bases and J lost 3; bases outside the gene matches: 7. Germline lookup yields CDR1 WNHNN and CDR2 SYGVQD (reference sequence). The CDR3 has 14 amino acids. Source study methods: Estimation of nucleated cell counts relied on the amplification of reference gene primers. Assay: immunoSEQ multiplex PCR; the TCRdb copy retains only in-frame clones and omits some. The D gene and trimming were derived from the DNA, and the V and J assignments and clone size from that table. The table shows 200,000 to 300,000 clones, with about 90% occurring only once. The chain employs TRBV10-1 and TRBJ2-5, with 7 bases that match TRBD1. Source material: peripheral blood. The receptor comes from a woman between 45 and 60 years old with acute or convalescent COVID-19. This CDR3 reads CASRGGFWKETQYF. The CDR3 DNA reads TGCGCCAGCAGAGGGGGCTTTTGGAAAGAGACCCAGTACTTC.